The clone carrying this TCR beta chain was seen a handful of times. A single base separates this from a much larger clone, so it may be a read error. As for time point: newly diagnosed GD, antithyroid drugs for less than 3 months. The TCR library was prepared using RNA isolated from PBMCs. The length of the CDR3 is 13 residues. CDR1 and CDR2 from the germline V gene are SNHLY and FYNNEI. CDR3 regions were amplified by Arm-PCR using iRepertoire HTBI primers to build TCR beta libraries. TCRdb ran MiXCR on the multiplex PCR reads and lists one entry per CDR3 protein. Altogether around 250,000 distinct CDR3 sequences are present, roughly 18% being singletons, with the ten largest covering roughly 15%. This sample is drawn from a study of regulatory T cells in long-lasting Graves disease. These same records also appear under a second study, on T cells in Graves' hyperthyroidism and ophthalmopathy.

The receptor's source is a woman aged 25 to 39 with Graves disease. The chain joins TRBV2 to TRBJ2-7; tentative D call: TRBD2 (5 bases). The starting material was peripheral blood mononuclear cells (PBMCs), obtained at new diagnosis, from a patient treated with antithyroid drugs. This chain's CDR3 is CASRLGVSYGQYF. The CDR3 coding sequence is TGTGCCAGCAGGCTCGGGGTTTCCTACGGGCAGTACTTC.